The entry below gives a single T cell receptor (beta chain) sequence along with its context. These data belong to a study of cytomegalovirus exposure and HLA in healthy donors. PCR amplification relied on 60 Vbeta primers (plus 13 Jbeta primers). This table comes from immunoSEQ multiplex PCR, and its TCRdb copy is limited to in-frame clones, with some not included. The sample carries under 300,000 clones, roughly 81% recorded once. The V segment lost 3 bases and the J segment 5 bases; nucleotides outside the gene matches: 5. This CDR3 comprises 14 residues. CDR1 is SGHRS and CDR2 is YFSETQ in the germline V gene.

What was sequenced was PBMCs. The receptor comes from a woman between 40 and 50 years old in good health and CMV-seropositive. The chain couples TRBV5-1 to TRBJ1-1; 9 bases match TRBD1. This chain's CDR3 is CASSSGTGRTEAFF. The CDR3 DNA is TGCGCCAGCAGCTCGGGGACAGGGAGGACTGAAGCTTTCTTT.